The 9 T cell receptor beta chains in this list originate from one sample, sequenced in a study of graft-versus-host responses after intestinal transplantation. Their specific antigens are unknown. Profiling relied on immunoSEQ multiplex PCR, and the TCRdb table lists in-frame clones only, not all of them. Seen here are 100,000 to 140,000 clones, about 91% observed once, and the top ten hold about 0.75%. Specimen: unstimulated CD4+ T cells sorted from spleen or lymph node cells, collected before transplant. The receptors shown here come from a human donor who was the organ donor for an intestinal transplant.

The genes are TRBV7-9 and TRBJ2-7; 8 nucleotides line up with TRBD1. Germline V gene lookup returns CDR1 SEHNR and CDR2 FQNEAQ (reference sequence). The CDR3 totals 13 residues. V was clipped by 2 bases and J by 4 bases; unmatched bases: 1. CDR3 amino acids: CASSLRTGYEQYF. Here the CDR3 DNA reads TGTGCCAGCAGCTTACGGACAGGGTACGAGCAGTACTTC.

The rearrangement joins TRBV6-1 to TRBJ2-2; no firm D call. The germline CDR1 and CDR2 sequences are MNHNS and SASEGT. Trimming stripped 2 bases from V and 3 bases from J, with 10 bases between. The CDR3 sequence is 15 residues long. The CDR3 here is CASSEQVVYTGELFF. The CDR3 bases are TGTGCCAGCAGTGAACAAGTGGTGTACACCGGGGAGCTGTTTTTT.

This sequence joins TRBV10-2 and TRBJ1-2, with D unresolved. The V gene lost 1 base and the J gene lost 6 bases, with 12 bases spanning the gap. This CDR3 spans 14 amino acids. Per the germline V gene, CDR1 is WSHSY and CDR2 is SAAADI. CDR3 in DNA: TGCGCCAGCAGTGAGTTCGTCAGATTCGATGGCTACACCTTC. It yields the protein CASSEFVRFDGYTF.

This clone was observed once. Other DNA sequences in this sample translate to the same CDR3. The chain links TRBV9 to TRBJ2-3, with 11 bases fitting TRBD2. From germline, CDR1 is SGDLS and CDR2 YYNGEE. J gave up 3 bases and V 0 bases, and 3 bases lay outside the gene matches. This CDR3 has 16 residues. The CDR3 sequence: CASSVDPSGRTDTQYF. CDR3 nucleotides: TGTGCCAGCAGCGTAGATCCTAGCGGGAGGACAGATACGCAGTATTTT. Looking up the rest from reference TRBV9 and TRBJ2-3 gives the full variable domain: DSGVTQTPKHLITATGQRVTLRCSPRSGDLSVYWYQQSLDQGLQFLIQYYNGEERAKGNILERFSAQQFPDLHSELNLSSLELGDSALYFCASSVDPSGRTDTQYFGPGTRLTVL.

This sequence joins TRBV6-1 and TRBJ1-4; D remains unclear. Germline CDR1 and CDR2: MNHNS and SASEGT. V lost 5 bases and J 7 bases, leaving 2 bases between the germline ends. CDR3 size: 10 residues. The CDR3 DNA reads TGTGCCAGCAGTTTTGAAAAACTGTTTTTT. It translates to CASSFEKLFF.

The V call is TRBV10-3, the J call TRBJ1-1; D possibly corresponds to TRBD1 (5 bases). This CDR3 is built from 14 residues. Germline V CDR1 and CDR2: ENHRY, SYGVKD. Trimming took off 3 bases at V and 1 base at J, with 9 bases between the two ends. The CDR3 spells CAISEWGENTEAFF. The DNA for the CDR3 is TGTGCCATCAGTGAATGGGGGGAGAACACTGAAGCTTTCTTT.

The chain carries TRBV2 and TRBJ2-2; TRBD2 matches at 12 bases. The CDR3 covers 16 residues. Germline values: CDR1 SNHLY, CDR2 FYNNEI. J was trimmed by 4 bases and V by 6 bases; bases with no gene match: 6. The CDR3 reads CASSDLAGGGTGELFF. The CDR3 bases are TGTGCCAGCAGCGACCTAGCGGGAGGGGGCACCGGGGAGCTGTTTTTT. Variable domain in full (rest from reference TRBV2 and TRBJ2-2): EPEVTQTPSHQVTQMGQEVILRCVPISNHLYFYWYRQILGQKVEFLVSFYNNEISEKSEIFDDQFSVERPDGSNFTLKIRSTKLEDSAMYFCASSDLAGGGTGELFFGEGSRLTVL.

This chain connects TRBV18 to TRBJ2-7; TRBD1 aligns across 7 bases. Germline CDR1 is KGHSH and CDR2 is LQKENI. The CDR3 runs 14 residues. V gave up 2 bases and J gave up 1 base; unmatched junction bases: 2. In nucleotides, the CDR3 is TGTGCCAGCTCACCAGGGACAGATTCCTACGAGCAGTACTTC. This gives the protein CASSPGTDSYEQYF. Complete variable domain (other parts from reference TRBV18 and TRBJ2-7): NAGVMQNPRHLVRRRGQEARLRCSPMKGHSHVYWYRQLPEEGLKFMVYLQKENIIDESGMPKERFSAEFPKEGPSILRIQQVVRGDSAAYFCASSPGTDSYEQYFGPGTRLTVT.

This rearrangement joins TRBV5-1 to TRBJ2-1; TRBD2 matches at 9 bases. The CDR3 runs 17 residues. Trimming took 3 bases from V and 9 from J; bases not matched to a gene: 16. Germline CDR1 is SGHRS and CDR2 is YFSETQ. CDR3 residues: CASSWAVAGGPGSEQFF. The CDR3 region has the DNA TGCGCCAGCAGCTGGGCCGTGGCGGGAGGGCCGGGGAGTGAGCAGTTCTTC.